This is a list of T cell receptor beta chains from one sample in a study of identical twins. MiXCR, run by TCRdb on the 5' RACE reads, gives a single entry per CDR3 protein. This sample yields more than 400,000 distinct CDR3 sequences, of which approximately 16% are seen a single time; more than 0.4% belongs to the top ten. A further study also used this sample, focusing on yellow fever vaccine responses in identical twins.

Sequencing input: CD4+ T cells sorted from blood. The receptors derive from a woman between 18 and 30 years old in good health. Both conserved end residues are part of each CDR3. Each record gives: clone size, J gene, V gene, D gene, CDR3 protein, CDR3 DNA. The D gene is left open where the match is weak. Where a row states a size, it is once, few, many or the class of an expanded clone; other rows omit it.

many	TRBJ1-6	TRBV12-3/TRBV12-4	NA	CASSGRGPPSPLHF	TGTGCCAGCAGCGGACGGGGGCCACCTTCACCCCTCCACTTT
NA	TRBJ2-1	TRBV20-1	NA	CSAEPGARTSLYNEQFF	TGCAGTGCGGAACCAGGGGCAAGGACTAGTTTGTACAATGAGCAGTTCTTC
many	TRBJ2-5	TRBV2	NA	CASSEEETQYF	TGTGCCAGCAGCGAAGAGGAGACCCAGTACTTC
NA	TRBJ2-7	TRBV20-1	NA	CSARVSGQLEQYF	TGCAGTGCTAGAGTGAGTGGGCAGCTCGAGCAGTACTTC
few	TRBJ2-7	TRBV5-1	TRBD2	CASRKLAGGPLSYEQYF	TGCGCCAGCAGAAAACTAGCGGGAGGGCCGCTCTCCTACGAGCAGTACTTC
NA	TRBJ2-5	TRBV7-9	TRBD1	CASSPRTGIEETQYF	TGTGCCAGCAGCCCGCGGACAGGGATCGAAGAGACCCAGTACTTC
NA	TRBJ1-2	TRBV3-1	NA	CASSQGRVRYGYTF	TGTGCCAGCAGCCAAGGCAGGGTTCGGTATGGCTACACCTTC
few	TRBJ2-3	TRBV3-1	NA	CASSQEAQSTDTQYF	TGTGCCAGCAGCCAAGAGGCCCAGAGCACAGATACGCAGTATTTT
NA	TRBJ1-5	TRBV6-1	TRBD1	CASRRQGSVGQPQHF	TGTGCCAGCAGGAGACAGGGGTCGGTAGGTCAGCCCCAGCATTTT
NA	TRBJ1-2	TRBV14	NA	CASSQGRGPYGYTF	TGTGCCAGCAGCCAAGGTAGAGGGCCCTATGGCTACACCTTC
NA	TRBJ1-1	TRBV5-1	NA	CASSLTGGNRNTEAFF	TGCGCCAGCAGCTTGACTGGGGGCAATAGGAACACTGAAGCTTTCTTT
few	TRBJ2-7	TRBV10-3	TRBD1	CAISESRGRPDEQYF	TGTGCCATCAGTGAGTCGAGGGGGCGTCCAGACGAGCAGTACTTC
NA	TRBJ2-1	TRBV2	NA	CASSETVLAYNEQFF	TGTGCCAGCAGTGAAACGGTACTAGCTTACAATGAGCAGTTCTTC
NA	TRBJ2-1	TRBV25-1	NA	CASSDTGGAYNEQFF	TGTGCCAGCAGTGATACAGGGGGGGCCTACAATGAGCAGTTCTTC
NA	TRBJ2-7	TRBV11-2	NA	CASTHRGAISYEQYF	TGTGCCAGCACCCACCGGGGGGCCATCTCCTACGAGCAGTACTTC
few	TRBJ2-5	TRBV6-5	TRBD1	CASSSWDRGPIRTEETQYF	TGTGCCAGCAGTTCCTGGGACAGGGGACCCATTCGCACTGAAGAGACCCAGTACTTC
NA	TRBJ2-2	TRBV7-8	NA	CASSSIQGTGELFF	TGTGCCAGCAGCTCGATCCAGGGTACCGGGGAGCTGTTTTTT
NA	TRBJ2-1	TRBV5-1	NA	CASSNYSYNEQFF	TGCGCCAGCAGCAACTACTCCTACAATGAGCAGTTCTTC
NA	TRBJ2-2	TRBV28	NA	CASSFWKAGANTGELFF	TGTGCCAGCAGTTTTTGGAAGGCAGGCGCGAACACCGGGGAGCTGTTTTTT
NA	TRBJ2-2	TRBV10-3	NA	CATGGQGGTGELFF	TGTGCCACAGGGGGGCAGGGAGGCACCGGGGAGCTGTTTTTT
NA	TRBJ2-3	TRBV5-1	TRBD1	CASSFIRGTGETDTQYF	TGCGCCAGCAGCTTTATCCGGGGGACAGGGGAGACAGATACGCAGTATTTT
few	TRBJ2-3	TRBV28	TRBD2	CASSYFLAGGPFITDTQYF	TGTGCCAGCAGTTACTTCCTAGCGGGGGGGCCTTTTATCACAGATACGCAGTATTTT
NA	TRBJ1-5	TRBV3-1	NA	CASSQWGNQPQHF	TGTGCCAGCAGCCAGTGGGGCAATCAGCCCCAGCATTTT
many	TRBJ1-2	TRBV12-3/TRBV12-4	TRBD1	CASTPGTGEYGYTF	TGTGCCAGCACACCCGGGACAGGGGAATATGGCTACACCTTC
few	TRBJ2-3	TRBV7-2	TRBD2	CASSPQTSGRADTQYF	TGTGCCAGCAGCCCCCAGACTAGCGGGAGGGCAGATACGCAGTATTTT